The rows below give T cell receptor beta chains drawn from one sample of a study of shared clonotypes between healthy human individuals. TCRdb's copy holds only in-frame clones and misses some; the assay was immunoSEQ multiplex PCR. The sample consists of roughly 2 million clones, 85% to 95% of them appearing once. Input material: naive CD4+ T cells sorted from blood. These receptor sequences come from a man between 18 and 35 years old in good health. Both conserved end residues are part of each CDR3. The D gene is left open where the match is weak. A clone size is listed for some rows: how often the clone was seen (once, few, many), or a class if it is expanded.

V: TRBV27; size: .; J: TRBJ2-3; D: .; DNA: TGTGCCAGCAGTTTGGGGGGCCCACCTACAGATACGCAGTATTTT; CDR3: CASSLGGPPTDTQYF
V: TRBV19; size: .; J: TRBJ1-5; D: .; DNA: TGTGCCAGTAGTATTCCACACCTTGGCCAGCCCCAGCATTTT; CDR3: CASSIPHLGQPQHF
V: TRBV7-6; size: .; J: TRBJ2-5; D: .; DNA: TGTGCCAGCAGCTTAGCTGGAATCCGGGAGACCCAGTACTTC; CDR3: CASSLAGIRETQYF
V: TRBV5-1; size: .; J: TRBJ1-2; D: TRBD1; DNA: TGCGCCAGCAGCCTCACAGGGGGTTTTGACTATGGCTACACCTTC; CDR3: CASSLTGGFDYGYTF
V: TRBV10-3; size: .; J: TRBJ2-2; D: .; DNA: TGTGCCATCAAAAAGCTCTACCCCACCGGGGAGCTGTTTTTT; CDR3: CAIKKLYPTGELFF
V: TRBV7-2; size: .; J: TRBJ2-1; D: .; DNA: TGTGCCAGCAGCTTAGAAGTTTTTGTTGAGCAGTTCTTC; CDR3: CASSLEVFVEQFF
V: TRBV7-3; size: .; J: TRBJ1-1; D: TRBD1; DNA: TGTGCCAGCAGCTCGAACACAGGGGGCTGGACTGAAGCTTTCTTT; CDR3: CASSSNTGGWTEAFF
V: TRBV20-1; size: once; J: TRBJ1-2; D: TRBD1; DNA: TGCAGTGCTTACCAGGGGGGCGGCTACACCTTC; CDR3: CSAYQGGGYTF
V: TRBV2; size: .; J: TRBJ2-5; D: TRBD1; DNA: TGTGCCTCGGACAGGGCGGGGGAGACCCAGTACTTC; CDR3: CASDRAGETQYF
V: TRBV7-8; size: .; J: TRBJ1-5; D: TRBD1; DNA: TGTGCCAGCAGCTCTCAGGGGGGGGGCAATCAGCCCCAGCATTTT; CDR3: CASSSQGGGNQPQHF
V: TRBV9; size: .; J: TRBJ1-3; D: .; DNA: TGTGCCAGCAGCGTAGCTCTGGATCTCTCTGGAAACACCATATATTTT; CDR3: CASSVALDLSGNTIYF
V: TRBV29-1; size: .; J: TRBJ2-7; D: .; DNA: TGCAGCGGTACTAGTTTCCTCGGGGAGCAGTACTTC; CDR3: CSGTSFLGEQYF
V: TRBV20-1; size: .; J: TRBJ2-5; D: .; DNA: TGCAGTGCTAGGCTACGGGAGACCCAGTACTTC; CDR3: CSARLRETQYF
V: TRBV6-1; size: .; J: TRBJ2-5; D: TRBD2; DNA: TGTGCCAGCAGCGCAGGACTAGAAGGCCGAGAGACCCAGTACTTC; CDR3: CASSAGLEGRETQYF
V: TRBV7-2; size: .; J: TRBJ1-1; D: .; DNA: TGTGCCAGCAGCTTGGGACTCAAGAACACTGAAGCTTTCTTT; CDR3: CASSLGLKNTEAFF
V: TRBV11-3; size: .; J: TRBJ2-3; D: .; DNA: TGTGCCAGCAGCTCTGGGGGGTCTGACACAGATACGCAGTATTTT; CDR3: CASSSGGSDTDTQYF
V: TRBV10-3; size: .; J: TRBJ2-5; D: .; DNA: TGTGCCATCAGTGACTTGAGGGGAGAGACCCAGTACTTC; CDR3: CAISDLRGETQYF
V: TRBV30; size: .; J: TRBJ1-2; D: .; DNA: TGTGCCTGGAGTAGGAGTCCGCTTGGGGATGGCTACACCTTC; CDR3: CAWSRSPLGDGYTF
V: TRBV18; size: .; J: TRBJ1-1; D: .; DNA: TGTGCCAGCTCACCAGTAACGGGGGGAAGCACTGAAGCTTTCTTT; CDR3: CASSPVTGGSTEAFF
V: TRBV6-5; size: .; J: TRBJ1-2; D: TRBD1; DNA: TGTGCCAGCAGTTACCGGGGACAGGGGCATTATGGCTACACCTTC; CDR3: CASSYRGQGHYGYTF
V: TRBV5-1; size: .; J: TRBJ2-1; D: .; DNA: TGCGCCAGCAGCTTCGGGGCAGGGAGCTCCTACAATGAGCAGTTCTTC; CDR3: CASSFGAGSSYNEQFF
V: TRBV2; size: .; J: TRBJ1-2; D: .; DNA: TGTGCCAGCATCCGAGGTTTAGGGTATGGCTACACCTTC; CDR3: CASIRGLGYGYTF
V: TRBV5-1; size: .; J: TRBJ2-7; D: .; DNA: TGCGCCAGCAGCAGTGGAAGCTACGAGCAGTACTTC; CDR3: CASSSGSYEQYF
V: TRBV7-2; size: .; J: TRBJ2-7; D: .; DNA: TGTGCCAGCAGCTTAGCGATGCTAGCAAACGAGCAGTACTTC; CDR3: CASSLAMLANEQYF
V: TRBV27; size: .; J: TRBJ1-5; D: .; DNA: TGTGCCAGCAGCCGACAGCTGGATAGCAATCAGCCCCAGCATTTT; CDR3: CASSRQLDSNQPQHF
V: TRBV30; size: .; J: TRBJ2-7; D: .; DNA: TGTGCCTGGACCCCTGGAGCATCCGAGCAGTACTTC; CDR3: CAWTPGASEQYF
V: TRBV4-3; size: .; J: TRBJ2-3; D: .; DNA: TGCGCCAGCAGCCAAGAAAAGGGTACAGATACGCAGTATTTT; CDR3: CASSQEKGTDTQYF
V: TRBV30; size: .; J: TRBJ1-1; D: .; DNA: TGTGCCTGGAGTTCAATTGGGAACACTGAAGCTTTCTTT; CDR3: CAWSSIGNTEAFF
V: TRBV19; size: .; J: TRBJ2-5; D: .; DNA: TGTGCCAGTAGTATAGGGGACTTACTCCAAGAGACCCAGTACTTC; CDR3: CASSIGDLLQETQYF
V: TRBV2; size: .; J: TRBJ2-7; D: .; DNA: TGTGCCAGCAGTCACCGGGGACCATCCTACGAGCAGTACTTC; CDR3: CASSHRGPSYEQYF
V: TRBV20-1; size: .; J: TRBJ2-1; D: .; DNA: TGCAGTGCTAGCGGGGCGAATGAGCAGTTCTTC; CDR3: CSASGANEQFF
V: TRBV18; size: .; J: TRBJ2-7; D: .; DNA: TGTGCCAGCTCACCTAATTTCTATGGCGGAACCTACGAGCAGTACTTC; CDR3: CASSPNFYGGTYEQYF
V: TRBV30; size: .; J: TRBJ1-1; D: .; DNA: TGTGCCTGGAGGGTCGGTACGAACACTGAAGCTTTCTTT; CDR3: CAWRVGTNTEAFF
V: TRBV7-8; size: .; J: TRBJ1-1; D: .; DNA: TGTGCCAGCAGCTTAGCGGCGGAGGCTGAAGCTTTCTTT; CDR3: CASSLAAEAEAFF
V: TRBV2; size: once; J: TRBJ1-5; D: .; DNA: TGTGCCAGCAGTGAAACATTCTTGGGGCCCCAGCATTTT; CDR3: CASSETFLGPQHF
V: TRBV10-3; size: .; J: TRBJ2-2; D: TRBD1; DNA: TGTGCCATCAGGGGTACTGTCGGGACAGGGGGCAAGGACACCGGGGAGCTGTTTTTT; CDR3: CAIRGTVGTGGKDTGELFF
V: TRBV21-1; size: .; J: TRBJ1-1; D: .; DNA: TGTGCCAGCAGCTTCCACCGTGAAGCTTTCTTT; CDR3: CASSFHREAFF
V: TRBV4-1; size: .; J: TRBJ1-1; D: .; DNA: TGCGCCAGCAGCCAAGATTTCCAGGTGAACACTGAAGCTTTCTTT; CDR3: CASSQDFQVNTEAFF
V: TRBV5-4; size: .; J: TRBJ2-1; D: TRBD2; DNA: TGTGCCAGCAGCTTGGCCGGGACTAGCGGGAGTAATGAGCAGTTCTTC; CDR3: CASSLAGTSGSNEQFF
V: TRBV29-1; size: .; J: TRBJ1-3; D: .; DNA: TGCAGCGTTGCAGGGCGACTGTCTGGAAACACCATATATTTT; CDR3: CSVAGRLSGNTIYF
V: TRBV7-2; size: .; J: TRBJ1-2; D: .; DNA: TGTGCCAGCAGCGCCGAGGGGTGGGCTGATAACTATGGCTACACCTTC; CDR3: CASSAEGWADNYGYTF
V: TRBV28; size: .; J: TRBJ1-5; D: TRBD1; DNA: TGTGCCAGCGGACAGGTCAATCAGCCCCAGCATTTT; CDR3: CASGQVNQPQHF
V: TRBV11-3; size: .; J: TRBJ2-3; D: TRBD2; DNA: TGTGCCAGCAGCTCTTCACTAGCGGCACGAAGCACAGATACGCAGTATTTT; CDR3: CASSSSLAARSTDTQYF
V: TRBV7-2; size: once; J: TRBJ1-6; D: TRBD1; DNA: TGTGCCAGCAGGTCCGGGACAGGGGGTTCACCCCTCCACTTT; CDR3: CASRSGTGGSPLHF
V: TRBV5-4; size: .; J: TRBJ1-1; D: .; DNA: TGTGCCAGCAGCCGCGTATCGGCCACTGAAGCTTTCTTT; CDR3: CASSRVSATEAFF
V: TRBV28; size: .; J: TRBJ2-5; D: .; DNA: TGTGCCAGCAGTTTTTCCGGGGGCAGGGAGACCCAGTACTTC; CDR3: CASSFSGGRETQYF
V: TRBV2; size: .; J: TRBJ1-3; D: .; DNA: TGTGCCAGCAGTCCGGACTCTCTGAGGGGAAACACCATATATTTT; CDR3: CASSPDSLRGNTIYF
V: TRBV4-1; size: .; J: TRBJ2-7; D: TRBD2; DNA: TGCGCCAGCAGCCTCCCGGGGGGAGGTTCCTACGAGCAGTACTTC; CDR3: CASSLPGGGSYEQYF
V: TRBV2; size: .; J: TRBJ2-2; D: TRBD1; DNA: TGTGCCAGCAGATTCGACAGGGGGCGAGCCGGGGAGCTGTTTTTT; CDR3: CASRFDRGRAGELFF
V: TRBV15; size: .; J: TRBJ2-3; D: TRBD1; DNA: TGTGCCACCAGCAGAGATCCGGGGACAGGGCGAACAGATACGCAGTATTTT; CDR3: CATSRDPGTGRTDTQYF
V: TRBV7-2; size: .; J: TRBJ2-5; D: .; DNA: TGTGCCAGCAGCTTAGGACAGTCAAAGCAAGAGACCCAGTACTTC; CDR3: CASSLGQSKQETQYF